These 19 T cell receptor beta chains originate from one sample sequenced in a study of blood T cell repertoires in COVID-19. The method was immunoSEQ multiplex PCR; TCRdb's version includes in-frame clones alone and lacks a portion of them. The repertoire holds around 260,000 clones, with around 88% as singletons. The sample was peripheral blood. The receptors originated from a man under 40 with active or convalescent COVID-19.

The gene calls are TRBV6-5 and TRBJ2-7, with a weak D call TRBD1 (5 bases). This CDR3 is 15 amino acids long. V dropped 6 bases and J dropped 3 bases, with 18 bases sitting between them. The germline gives CDR1 MNHEY, CDR2 SVGAGI. The CDR3 is CASSRQAWGDYEQYF. DNA of the CDR3: TGTGCCAGCAGCCGCCAAGCGTGGGGCGACTACGAGCAGTACTTC.

This clone has more than one count but fewer than ten. This chain joins TRBV5-5 and TRBJ2-7, with a weak D call TRBD1 (5 bases). Trimming took off 0 bases at V and 3 bases at J, with 16 bases between the two ends. The CDR3 extends over 16 amino acids. Looked up from germline, CDR1 is SGHKS and CDR2 is YYEKEE (reference sequence). The CDR3, as DNA: TGTGCCAGCAGCTTGGCCCGGCAGGGATTTTACTACGAGCAGTACTTC. Its protein is CASSLARQGFYYEQYF.

The rearrangement joins TRBV6-5 to TRBJ1-6; possible D gene TRBD1, 6 bases. This CDR3 contains 14 residues. Trimming left V 3 bases short and J 8 bases short, with 11 bases between. Per germline, CDR1 MNHEY and CDR2 SVGAGI. CDR3 protein: CASSYRQGYSPLHF. The CDR3 bases are TGTGCCAGCAGTTATCGGCAGGGGTATTCACCCCTCCACTTT.

V usage is TRBV4-1 and J usage is TRBJ2-1; TRBD1 matches 12 bases. V lost 0 bases and J lost 3; bases outside the gene matches: 9. Germline V CDR1 and CDR2: MGHRA, YSYEKL. The CDR3 length is 19 residues. CDR3: CASSQELGTGGERYNEQFF. Here the CDR3 DNA reads TGCGCCAGCAGCCAAGAGCTAGGGACAGGGGGCGAACGCTACAATGAGCAGTTCTTC.

To note about this clone: Other nucleotide sequences from this sample produce the same CDR3. The chain employs TRBV7-6 and TRBJ2-7, with 7 bases that match TRBD2. Trimming took 1 base from V and 5 from J; bases not matched to a gene: 5. The CDR3 length is 14 residues. Germline CDR1 and CDR2: SGHVS and FNYEAQ. CDR3 in amino acids: CASSLGGGGDEQYF. The DNA of the CDR3 is TGTGCCAGCAGCTTAGGAGGTGGGGGGGACGAGCAGTACTTC.

The J gene is TRBJ1-1, the V gene TRBV18; 8 nucleotides match TRBD1. J gave up 5 bases and V 6 bases, and 8 bases lay outside the gene matches. CDR3 length: 14 residues. CDR1 and CDR2 (germline): KGHSH, LQKENI. CDR3 coding DNA: TGTGCCAGCTCGGACGGACAGGGAGGGACTGAAGCTTTCTTT. As protein: CASSDGQGGTEAFF.

This clone was found once. This rearrangement joins TRBV5-1 to TRBJ2-2; TRBD2 matches 8 bases. J was trimmed by 0 bases and V by 2 bases; bases with no gene match: 3. The CDR3 runs to 16 residues. Germline CDR1 is SGHRS and CDR2 is YFSETQ. Here the CDR3 DNA reads TGCGCCAGCAGCTTCGTAGCGGGGTCGAACACCGGGGAGCTGTTTTTT. Translating it yields CASSFVAGSNTGELFF.

This chain uses TRBV6-5 with TRBJ1-1; D possibly corresponds to TRBD1 (6 bases). With 7 bases removed from V and 4 bases from J, the gap between germline ends came to 13 bases. Germline lookup yields CDR1 MNHEY and CDR2 SVGAGI. This CDR3 has 13 residues. The CDR3 nucleotides are TGTGCCAGCAACATAGTAGGGGGCACTGAAGCTTTCTTT. Translated, it gives CASNIVGGTEAFF.

The chain couples TRBV13 to TRBJ2-1; 10 nucleotides agree with TRBD2. The ends lost 1 base at V and 3 bases at J; junction bases unmatched: 12. This CDR3 region has 19 residues. CDR1 and CDR2 from the germline V gene are PRHDT and FYEKMQ (reference sequence). Here the CDR3 DNA reads TGTGCCAGCAGCTTAGATCCTAGCGGGGGTCACCCGGACTACAATGAGCAGTTCTTC. Protein: CASSLDPSGGHPDYNEQFF.

This clone was observed a single time. The chain has TRBV7-9 and TRBJ2-7; TRBD2 matches 8 bases. The CDR3 totals 16 residues. With V trimmed by 0 bases and J by 0 bases, 4 bases remained unmatched. The germline gives CDR1 SEHNR, CDR2 FQNEAQ (reference sequence). The CDR3 sequence: CASSLARGASSYEQYF. CDR3 nucleotide sequence: TGTGCCAGCAGCTTAGCGCGGGGGGCAAGCTCCTACGAGCAGTACTTC.

Remarks on this clone: A read error may produce the germline difference seen at one junction end. CDR3 sequence reads: CASSLYGPRHEIF. The DNA of the CDR3 is TGTGCCAGCAGCTTGTACGGCCCGAGGCACGAAATTTTT. The genes are TRBV5-6 and TRBJ1-4; D is unresolved. Germline V CDR1 and CDR2: SGHDT, YYEEEE. The CDR3 is made up of 13 amino acids.

This sequence joins TRBV13 and TRBJ1-1; D possibly corresponds to TRBD1 (5 bases). This CDR3 is built from 15 residues. V lost 5 bases, J lost 6 bases, and 19 bases lay in between. Germline V gene sequence: CDR1 PRHDT, CDR2 FYEKMQ (reference sequence). This CDR3 reads CASSPSGGGRPEAFF. The CDR3 nucleotides read TGTGCCAGCAGCCCTTCGGGGGGGGGACGCCCTGAAGCTTTCTTT.

The rearrangement links TRBV6-2 or TRBV6-3 to TRBJ2-7; 7 positions match TRBD2. Germline assignment: CDR1 MNHEY and CDR2 SVGEGT. CDR3 length equals 12 residues. V gave up 4 bases and J gave up 3 bases; unmatched junction bases: 0. As DNA, the CDR3 is TGTGCCAGCAGTTGGACTAGCTACGAGCAGTACTTC. It yields the protein CASSWTSYEQYF.

The CDR3 nucleotides are TGCGCCAGCAGTGATGCCCCTGCGGGGGGCGCCTACGAGCAGTACTTC. Its translation is CASSDAPAGGAYEQYF. V gene TRBV10-2 combines with J gene TRBJ2-7; 8 positions agree with TRBD2. Per germline, CDR1 WSHSY and CDR2 SAAADI. The J segment lost 2 bases and the V segment lost 3 bases, leaving 9 bases of the junction unmatched. The CDR3 is 16 amino acids.

V is TRBV6-6 and J is TRBJ2-2; TRBD2 matches at 7 bases. V lost 6 bases and J lost 4; bases outside the gene matches: 8. Per the germline V gene, CDR1 is MNHNY and CDR2 is SVGAGI (reference sequence). CDR3 length: 15 residues. Written as DNA, the CDR3 is TGTGCCAGCAGCCTCAGCGGGGAGGCCACCGGGGAGCTGTTTTTT. Protein product: CASSLSGEATGELFF.

The chain combines TRBV7-8 with TRBJ1-1; D remains ambiguous. The length of the CDR3 is 15 residues. The V end was cut by 1 base, the J end by 0 bases, with 9 bases between. Germline V gives CDR1 SGHVS, CDR2 FQNEAQ. The CDR3 loop is CASSLVSYMNTEAFF. CDR3 coding DNA: TGTGCCAGCAGCTTAGTGTCTTACATGAACACTGAAGCTTTCTTT.

V usage is TRBV9 and J usage is TRBJ2-7, with 7 bases that match TRBD2. Germline lookup yields CDR1 SGDLS and CDR2 YYNGEE. The CDR3 is 14 residues long. J lost 6 bases, V lost 0 bases, and 6 bases had no gene match. CDR3 region: CASSVGLREGEQYF. DNA for the CDR3: TGTGCCAGCAGCGTAGGGCTTAGGGAGGGCGAGCAGTACTTC.

The rearrangement links TRBV5-1 to TRBJ2-3, with D possibly TRBD1 on 6 matching bases. The V gene lost 5 bases and the J gene lost 0 bases, with 10 bases spanning the gap. The CDR3 contains 14 residues. Germline lookup yields CDR1 SGHRS and CDR2 YFSETQ. CDR3 loop: CASSSGDSTDTQYF. The CDR3 DNA reads as TGCGCCAGCAGTTCAGGGGACAGCACAGATACGCAGTATTTT.

The chain carries TRBV4-1 and TRBJ1-6, with 11 positions matching TRBD1. V lost 3 bases and J lost 6; bases outside the gene matches: 4. The CDR3 extends over 16 amino acids. From germline, CDR1 is MGHRA and CDR2 YSYEKL. The CDR3 DNA reads as TGCGCCAGCAGCCAGTTCGGACAGGGGGCTAATTCACCCCTCCACTTT. Protein sequence: CASSQFGQGANSPLHF.